These 29 T cell receptor beta chains were all obtained from the same sample, sequenced in a study of neoadjuvant anti-PD-1 for oral cavity cancer (dated by TCRdb to the early 2020s). What this sample's time point label stands for: after neoadjuvant nivolumab, at surgical resection. The method behind the library was the immunoSEQ multiplex PCR assay. The immuneACCESS repertoire file appears here via TCRdb, limited to in-frame rearrangements. These files lack a portion of the clones; in checked studies, under half of the deficit traces to unresolved V genes, and the cause of the others is not known. This sample is represented by fewer than 11,000 clones; around three fifths of them were singletons. The ten largest account for approximately 8.1% of the sample. The sample consisted of tumor tissue, taken after nivolumab (anti-PD-1) treatment. These receptors originate from a person between 35 and 79 years old with oral cavity squamous cell carcinoma.

The chain employs TRBV6-6 and TRBJ1-6; a possible D gene is TRBD1 (6 bases). Germline assignment: CDR1 MNHNY and CDR2 SVGAGI (reference sequence). V dropped 10 bases and J dropped 6 bases, with 13 bases sitting between them. This CDR3 has 13 amino acids. The CDR3, as DNA: TGTGCCACCAGGGGAAGTGGTAATTCACCCCTCCACTTT. This translates into CATRGSGNSPLHF.

By sample share, this clone is medium-sized. The rearrangement links TRBV27 to TRBJ1-2, with TRBD1 matching 8 bases. This CDR3 is 18 amino acids long. J was trimmed by 2 bases and V by 6 bases; bases with no gene match: 17. CDR1 is MNHEY, CDR2 SMNVEV, per germline (reference sequence). CDR3 amino acids: CASRSHGQGIRGNYGYTF. As DNA, the CDR3 is TGTGCCAGCAGGTCCCACGGACAGGGAATAAGGGGAAACTATGGCTACACCTTC.

The chain is built from TRBV28 and TRBJ1-5, with TRBD1 as a possible D gene (5 bases). The CDR3 spans 13 residues. Germline V gene sequence: CDR1 MDHEN, CDR2 SYDVKM. V was clipped by 5 bases and J by 4 bases, with 9 bases between them. The CDR3 DNA sequence: TGTGCCAGCAGTGTTCAGGGTAATCAGCCCCAGCATTTT. Amino acid sequence: CASSVQGNQPQHF.

V and J are TRBV2 and TRBJ1-3; D might be TRBD1 (6 bases). The germline V gene has CDR1 SNHLY and CDR2 FYNNEI. The CDR3 is made up of 16 amino acids. The V end was cut by 4 bases, the J end by 2 bases, with 15 bases between. The CDR3 spells CASSVISRQAGNTIYF. The CDR3, as DNA: TGTGCCAGCAGTGTAATCAGTCGACAGGCTGGAAACACCATATATTTT.

This clone was detected only once. This chain uses TRBV28 with TRBJ1-2; D may be TRBD1 (6 bases). Trimming took 6 bases from V and 4 from J, leaving 15 bases between them. This CDR3 spans 14 amino acids. Germline loops: CDR1 MDHEN, CDR2 SYDVKM. The CDR3, as DNA: TGTGCCAGCAGCCCGGACAGCGCTCCCTATGGCTACACCTTC. Translation: CASSPDSAPYGYTF.

The chain links TRBV28 to TRBJ1-1, with D possibly matching TRBD1 (5 bases). The CDR3 spans 13 residues. V was cut by 8 bases and J by 11 bases, with 21 bases left in between. Germline loops: CDR1 MDHEN, CDR2 SYDVKM. CDR3 sequence: CASGAGLVIGAFF. The CDR3 DNA follows: TGTGCCAGCGGAGCAGGGCTGGTAATCGGTGCTTTCTTT.

The V and J genes are TRBV15 and TRBJ2-6; 8 bases agree with TRBD1. The ends lost 0 bases at V and 1 base at J; junction bases unmatched: 8. This CDR3 comprises 19 residues. CDR1 is LNHNV and CDR2 is YYDKDF in the germline V gene (reference sequence). The CDR3 loop is CATSRDLDRVASGANVLTF. The CDR3 nucleotides are TGTGCCACCAGCAGAGATTTGGACAGGGTGGCGTCTGGGGCCAACGTCCTGACTTTC. The whole variable domain, filled in from reference TRBV15 and TRBJ2-6, reads DAMVIQNPRYQVTQFGKPVTLSCSQTLNHNVMYWYQQKSSQAPKLLFHYYDKDFNNEADTPDNFQSRRPNTSFCFLDIRSPGLGDTAMYLCATSRDLDRVASGANVLTFGAGSRLTVL.

V usage is TRBV7-8 and J usage is TRBJ2-1; TRBD1 matches at 9 bases. CDR1 is SGHVS, CDR2 FQNEAQ, per germline. V lost 6 bases to trimming and J lost 6 bases; unmatched junction nucleotides: 3. The CDR3 has 13 residues. CDR3 sequence reads: CASRTGGGNEQFF. The CDR3, as DNA: TGTGCCAGCAGGACAGGGGGGGGCAATGAGCAGTTCTTC.

The chain recombines TRBV27 with TRBJ2-7; 9 nucleotides align to TRBD1. The J segment lost 7 bases and the V segment lost 3 bases, leaving 10 bases of the junction unmatched. Germline lookup yields CDR1 MNHEY and CDR2 SMNVEV (reference sequence). The CDR3 has 15 residues. The CDR3: CASSFARDRAGEQYF. CDR3 in DNA: TGTGCCAGCAGTTTTGCCCGGGACAGGGCTGGGGAGCAGTACTTC.

V usage is TRBV10-3 and J usage is TRBJ2-7; 10 bases agree with TRBD2. With 5 bases clipped from V and 4 bases from J, the junction kept 8 bases outside the gene matches. Germline V CDR1 and CDR2: ENHRY, SYGVKD. The CDR3 runs 15 residues. This CDR3 reads CAISLSGLAEYEQYF. CDR3 sequence (DNA): TGTGCCATCAGTCTTTCAGGACTAGCGGAGTACGAGCAGTACTTC.

The V and J genes are TRBV4-1 and TRBJ2-7; D may be TRBD2 (6 bases). V was trimmed by 4 bases and J by 5 bases, leaving 15 bases between them. Per the germline V gene, CDR1 is MGHRA and CDR2 is YSYEKL. The CDR3 is made up of 14 amino acids. The CDR3, as DNA: TGCGCCAGCAGCCCCTGGGGAGGAGGGAACGAGCAGTACTTC. Its translation: CASSPWGGGNEQYF.

The J gene is TRBJ2-1, the V gene TRBV7-2; the match to TRBD2 covers 7 bases. This CDR3 region has 15 residues. The J segment lost 7 bases and the V segment lost 7 bases, leaving 13 bases of the junction unmatched. Germline-derived CDR1 and CDR2 are SGHTA and FQGNSA. The CDR3 loop is CASTRGGLGENEQFF. The DNA for the CDR3 is TGTGCCAGCACCCGGGGAGGGTTGGGAGAGAATGAGCAGTTCTTC.

Only one count was recorded for this clone. The chain couples TRBV5-6 to TRBJ2-5; D possibly corresponds to TRBD1 (5 bases). V lost 0 bases and J lost 5, with 14 bases in between. Germline V gene lookup returns CDR1 SGHDT and CDR2 YYEEEE. The CDR3 contains 15 residues. This chain's CDR3 is CASSLVAGYGETQYF. The CDR3 DNA is TGTGCCAGCAGCTTGGTGGCAGGGTATGGCGAGACCCAGTACTTC.

The chain combines TRBV29-1 with TRBJ2-3, with unresolved D. The V gene's germline CDR1 is SQVTM and CDR2 ANQGSEA. V shed 5 bases and J shed 2 bases, with 8 bases lying between them. This CDR3 spans 12 amino acids. CDR3 DNA sequence: TGCAGCGTTAACCTTAACACAGATACGCAGTATTTT. The encoded protein is CSVNLNTDTQYF.

This chain uses TRBV7-9 with TRBJ2-1; possible D gene TRBD1, 6 bases. V gave up 7 bases and J gave up 4 bases, with 11 bases separating them. In germline, CDR1 is SEHNR, CDR2 FQNEAQ (reference sequence). The CDR3 has 13 residues. The CDR3 coding sequence is TGTGCCAGCATCGGACAGTCATACAATGAGCAGTTCTTC. Its translation is CASIGQSYNEQFF.

This clone was seen more than once but under ten times. The chain recombines TRBV6-1 with TRBJ2-7; D call uncertain. Trimming removed 4 bases at V and 3 bases at J, with 4 bases between. This CDR3 contains 11 residues. Germline CDR1 is MNHNS and CDR2 is SASEGT. The CDR3 is CASSGLYEQYF. CDR3 nucleotides: TGTGCCAGCAGTGGCCTCTACGAGCAGTACTTC.

The chain combines TRBV11-2 with TRBJ2-7; D is perhaps TRBD2 (7 bases). The germline CDR1 and CDR2 sequences are SGHAT and FQNNGV. V was clipped by 1 base and J by 7 bases, with 11 bases between them. This CDR3 has 13 residues. CDR3 DNA: TGTGCCAGCAGCTTAGCGGGGGGCAGGGAGCAGTACTTC. Protein: CASSLAGGREQYF.

This clone was detected a few times. An end of the junction does not agree with germline; a read error may underlie this. The chain joins TRBV7-2 to TRBJ2-4, with TRBD1 matching 8 bases. Germline V gene data show CDR1 as SGHTA and CDR2 as FQGNSA. CDR3 length equals 14 residues. The CDR3 sequence: CASSLVSGTGNLPF. For the CDR3, the DNA is TGTGCCAGCAGCTTAGTCTCCGGGACAGGAAATCTCCCCTTC. Looking up the rest from reference TRBV7-2 and TRBJ2-4 gives the full variable domain: GAGVSQSPSNKVTEKGKDVELRCDPISGHTALYWYRQSLGQGLEFLIYFQGNSAPDKSGLPSDRFSAERTGGSVSTLTIQRTQQEDSAVYLCASSLVSGTGNLPFGAGTRLSVL.

J is TRBJ2-1 and V is TRBV19; 8 nucleotides align to TRBD2. There are 15 residues in the CDR3. Trimming took 7 bases from V and 7 from J; bases not matched to a gene: 12. Per the germline V gene, CDR1 is LNHDA and CDR2 is SQIVND (reference sequence). The CDR3 loop reads CASTPGGEGRNEQFF. The CDR3 DNA follows: TGTGCCAGTACCCCGGGGGGGGAGGGCCGTAATGAGCAGTTCTTC.

This clone has a handful of counts. The chain carries TRBV27 and TRBJ1-2; TRBD1 is a possible D gene (5 bases). Trimming pared 7 bases from V and 4 bases from J, leaving 16 bases between. CDR3 length: 14 amino acids. Germline CDR1 MNHEY, CDR2 SMNVEV (reference sequence). Written as DNA, the CDR3 is TGTGCCAGCACCCGGGACGGCTCGGGCTATGGCTACACCTTC. Its protein is CASTRDGSGYGYTF.

This clone was found once. The rearrangement uses TRBV7-9 and TRBJ2-3; perhaps TRBD1 as D (5 bases). Per the germline V gene, CDR1 is SEHNR and CDR2 is FQNEAQ (reference sequence). V lost 1 base and J lost 3, with 11 bases in between. This CDR3 spans 15 amino acids. CDR3 sequence (DNA): TGTGCCAGCAGCTTAGAAGGGAAGGGGACAGATACGCAGTATTTT. This encodes CASSLEGKGTDTQYF.

The gene calls are TRBV6-1 and TRBJ2-3; D unclear. Trimming took 1 base from V and 2 from J, leaving 7 bases between them. Germline values: CDR1 MNHNS, CDR2 SASEGT. There are 14 residues in the CDR3. The DNA of the CDR3 is TGTGCCAGCAGTGAAGGACGATTCACAGATACGCAGTATTTT. Amino acid sequence: CASSEGRFTDTQYF.

The chain joins TRBV7-6 to TRBJ2-5; weak D call: TRBD2 (6 bases). The V and J ends lost 5 bases and 5 bases respectively, with 12 bases between them. CDR1 and CDR2 (germline): SGHVS, FNYEAQ. The CDR3 sequence is 13 residues long. The DNA of the CDR3 is TGTGCCAGCAGCCCCCGGGAGCGGGAGACCCAGTACTTC. Its translation: CASSPRERETQYF.

In this sample, this clone turned up a few times. This chain uses TRBV11-2 with TRBJ1-6; 9 bases line up with TRBD1. This CDR3 contains 13 residues. V trimming: 6 bases; J trimming: 10 bases; junction bases outside the gene matches: 4. Per germline, CDR1 SGHAT and CDR2 FQNNGV. CDR3 in DNA: TGTGCCAGCAGTTCGGACAGGGGCTCACCCCTCCACTTT. Translation: CASSSDRGSPLHF.

The sample holds one count of this clone. The V and J genes are TRBV28 and TRBJ2-7; 16 bases line up with TRBD2. There are 16 residues in the CDR3. Trimming removed 7 bases from V and 4 bases from J; junction bases left unmatched: 7. Germline V gene data show CDR1 as MDHEN and CDR2 as SYDVKM. CDR3 residues: CASTPGLAGGIYEQYF. The CDR3 DNA sequence: TGTGCCAGCACTCCGGGACTAGCGGGAGGGATTTACGAGCAGTACTTC.

V gene TRBV14 combines with J gene TRBJ1-4; perhaps TRBD1 as D (5 bases). This CDR3 has 18 residues. Germline V CDR1 and CDR2: SGHDN, FVKESK. V was shortened by 0 bases and J by 3 bases, with 17 bases between the two germline ends. For the CDR3, the DNA is TGTGCCAGCAGCCAAGATGTGCGGAGGGGAACGGCTAATGAAAAACTGTTTTTT. Its protein product is CASSQDVRRGTANEKLFF.

This clone was counted a single time. The V call is TRBV6-1, the J call TRBJ2-1; 7 bases are shared with TRBD1. V shed 3 bases, J shed 6 bases, and the junction held 8 bases outside the gene matches. This CDR3 is 15 amino acids long. Germline V CDR1 and CDR2: MNHNS, SASEGT. CDR3 in amino acids: CASSDPGTVRNEQFF. CDR3 nucleotides: TGTGCCAGCAGTGACCCCGGGACAGTTCGCAATGAGCAGTTCTTC.

The gene calls are TRBV19 and TRBJ1-5; the D is unclear. Germline CDR1 is LNHDA and CDR2 is SQIVND (reference sequence). The CDR3 covers 15 residues. Trimming took off 3 bases at V and 2 bases at J, with 11 bases between the two ends. CDR3 nucleotide sequence: TGTGCCAGTAGTATGAGGAGGGAAGGCAATCAGCCCCAGCATTTT. Residues: CASSMRREGNQPQHF.

The gene calls are TRBV2 and TRBJ1-5, with TRBD1 matching 7 bases. The germline V gene has CDR1 SNHLY and CDR2 FYNNEI. Unmatched junction bases numbered 5, after V lost 4 bases and J lost 5 bases. CDR3 length: 14 residues. The CDR3 DNA is TGTGCCAGCAGTGTACAGGGGCCCGATCAGCCCCAGCATTTT. This translates into CASSVQGPDQPQHF.